The sequence of this T cell receptor (beta chain) was determined in a study of cytomegalovirus exposure and HLA in healthy donors. All the people who gave samples were healthy bone marrow donors. This clone was observed once. The study ran its PCR with 60 Vbeta and 13 Jbeta primers. Per the original data handling: A later analysis tallied about 80 million unique TCR beta chains, 8.5 million to 11 million of them shared. Method: immunoSEQ multiplex PCR; TCRdb's copy keeps in-frame clones and lacks some. D and trimming come from the DNA, and the V and J calls and clone size come from that table. The sample consists of 150,000 or so clones, 65% to 85% of them appearing once. The TCR originated in a man between 45 and 60 years old in good health and CMV-seronegative. Sequencing was performed on PBMCs.

As DNA, the CDR3 is TGCGCCAGCACCGAAGGGGGAGCTCTGAACACCGGGGAGCTGTTTTTT. Translating gives CASTEGGALNTGELFF. The gene calls are TRBV5-1 and TRBJ2-2, with a tentative D call TRBD1 (6 bases). This CDR3 comprises 16 residues. V was pared by 6 bases and J by 1 base, with 16 bases between. Looked up from germline, CDR1 is SGHRS and CDR2 is YFSETQ. The entire variable domain, with the rest obtained from reference TRBV5-1 and TRBJ2-2, is as follows: KAGVTQTPRYLIKTRGQQVTLSCSPISGHRSVSWYQQTPGQGLQFLFEYFSETQRNKGNFPGRFSGRQFSNSRSEMNVSTLELGDSALYLCASTEGGALNTGELFFGEGSRLTVL.